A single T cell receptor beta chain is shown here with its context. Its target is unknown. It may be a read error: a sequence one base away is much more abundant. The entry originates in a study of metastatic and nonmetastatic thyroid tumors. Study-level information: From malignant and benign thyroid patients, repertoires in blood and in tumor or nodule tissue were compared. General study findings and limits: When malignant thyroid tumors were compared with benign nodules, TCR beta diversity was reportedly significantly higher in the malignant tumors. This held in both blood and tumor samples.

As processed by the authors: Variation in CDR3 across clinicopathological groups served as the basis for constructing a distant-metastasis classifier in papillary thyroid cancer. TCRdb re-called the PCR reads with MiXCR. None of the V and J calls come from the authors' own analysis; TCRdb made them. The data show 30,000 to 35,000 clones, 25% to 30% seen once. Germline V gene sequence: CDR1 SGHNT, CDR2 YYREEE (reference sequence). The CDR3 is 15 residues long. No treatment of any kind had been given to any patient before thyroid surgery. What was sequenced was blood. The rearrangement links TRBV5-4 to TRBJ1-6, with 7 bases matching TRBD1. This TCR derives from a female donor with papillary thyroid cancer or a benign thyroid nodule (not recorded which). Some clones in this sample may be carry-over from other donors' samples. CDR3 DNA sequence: TGCGCCAGCATCTTGTCACAGGGGATAACTTCACCCCTCCACTTT. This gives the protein CASILSQGITSPLHF.